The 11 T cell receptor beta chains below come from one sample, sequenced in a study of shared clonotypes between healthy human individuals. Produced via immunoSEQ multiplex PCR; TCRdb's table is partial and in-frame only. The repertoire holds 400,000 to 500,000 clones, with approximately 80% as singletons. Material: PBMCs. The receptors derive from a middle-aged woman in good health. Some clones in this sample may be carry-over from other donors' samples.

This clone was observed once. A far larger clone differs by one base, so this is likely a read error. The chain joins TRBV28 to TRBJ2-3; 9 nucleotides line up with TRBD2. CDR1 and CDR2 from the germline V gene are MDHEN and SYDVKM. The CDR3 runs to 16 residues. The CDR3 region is CASSTPAGGATDTRYF. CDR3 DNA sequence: TGTGCCAGCAGTACCCCAGCGGGAGGAGCAACAGATACGCGGTATTTT.

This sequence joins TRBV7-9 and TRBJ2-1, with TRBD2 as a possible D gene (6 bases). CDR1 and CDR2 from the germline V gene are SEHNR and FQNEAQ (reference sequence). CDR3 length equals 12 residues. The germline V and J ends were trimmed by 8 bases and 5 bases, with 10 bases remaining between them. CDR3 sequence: CASGLPDNEQFF. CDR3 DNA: TGTGCCAGCGGACTACCAGACAATGAGCAGTTCTTC.

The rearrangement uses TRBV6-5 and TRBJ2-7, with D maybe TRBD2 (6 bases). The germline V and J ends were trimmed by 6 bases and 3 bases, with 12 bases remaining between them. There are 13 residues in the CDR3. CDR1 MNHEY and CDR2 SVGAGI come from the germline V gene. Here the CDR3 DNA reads TGTGCCAGCAGCCAAAGGAGGGGCTACGAGCAGTACTTC. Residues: CASSQRRGYEQYF.

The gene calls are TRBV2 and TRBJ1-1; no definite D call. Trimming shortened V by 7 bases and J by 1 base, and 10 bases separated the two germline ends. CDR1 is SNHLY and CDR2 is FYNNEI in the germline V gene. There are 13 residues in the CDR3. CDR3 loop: CASTEGPNTEAFF. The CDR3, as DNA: TGTGCCAGCACCGAGGGTCCGAACACTGAAGCTTTCTTT.

CDR3 nucleotide sequence: TGTGCCAGCAGTTACCGGGACGACTACGAGCAGTACTTC. It codes for CASSYRDDYEQYF. The J gene is TRBJ2-7, the V gene TRBV7-6; possibly TRBD1 or TRBD2 for D (5 bases each). The CDR3 length is 13 residues. Trimming removed 6 bases at V and 3 bases at J, with 12 bases between. In germline, CDR1 is SGHVS, CDR2 FNYEAQ.

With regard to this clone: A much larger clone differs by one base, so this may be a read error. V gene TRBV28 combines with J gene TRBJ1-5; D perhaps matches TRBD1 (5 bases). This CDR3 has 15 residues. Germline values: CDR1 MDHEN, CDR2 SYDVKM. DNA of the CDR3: TGTGCCGGCAGTGGGGTGGGACGGATCAATCAGCCCCAGCATTTT. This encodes CAGSGVGRINQPQHF. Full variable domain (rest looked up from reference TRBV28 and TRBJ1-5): DVKVTQSSRYLVKRTGEKVFLECVQDMDHENMFWYRQDPGLGLRLIYFSYDVKMKEKGDIPEGYSVSREKKERFSLILESASTNQTSMYLCAGSGVGRINQPQHFGDGTRLSIL.

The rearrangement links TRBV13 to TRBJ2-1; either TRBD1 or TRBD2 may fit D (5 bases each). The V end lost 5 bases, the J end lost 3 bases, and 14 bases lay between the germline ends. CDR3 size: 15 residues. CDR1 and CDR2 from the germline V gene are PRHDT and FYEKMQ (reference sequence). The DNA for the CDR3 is TGTGCCAGCAGCCCCGGGACGGAGATCTACAATGAGCAGTTCTTC. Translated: CASSPGTEIYNEQFF.

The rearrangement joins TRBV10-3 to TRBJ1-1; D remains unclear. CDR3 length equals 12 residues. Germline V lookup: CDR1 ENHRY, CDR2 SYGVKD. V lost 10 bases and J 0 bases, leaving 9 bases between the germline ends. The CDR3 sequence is CATRAVNTEAFF. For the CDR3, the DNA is TGTGCCACGCGGGCAGTGAACACTGAAGCTTTCTTT.

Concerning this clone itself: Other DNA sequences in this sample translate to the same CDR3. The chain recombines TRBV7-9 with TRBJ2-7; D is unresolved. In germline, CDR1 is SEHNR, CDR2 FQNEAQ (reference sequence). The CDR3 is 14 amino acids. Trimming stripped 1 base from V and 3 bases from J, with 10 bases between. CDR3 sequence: CASSLGAGRYEQYF. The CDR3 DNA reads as TGTGCCAGCAGCTTAGGGGCAGGTCGCTACGAGCAGTACTTC. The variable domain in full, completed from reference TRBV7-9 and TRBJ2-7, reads DTGVSQNPRHKITKRGQNVTFRCDPISEHNRLYWYRQTLGQGPEFLTYFQNEAQLEKSRLLSDRFSAERPKGSFSTLEIQRTEQGDSAMYLCASSLGAGRYEQYFGPGTRLTVT.

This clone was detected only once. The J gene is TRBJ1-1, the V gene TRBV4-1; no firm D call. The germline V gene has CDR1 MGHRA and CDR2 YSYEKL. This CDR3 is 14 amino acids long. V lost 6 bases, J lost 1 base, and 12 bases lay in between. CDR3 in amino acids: CASRNGPENTEAFF. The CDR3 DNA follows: TGCGCCAGCAGGAATGGGCCGGAGAACACTGAAGCTTTCTTT.

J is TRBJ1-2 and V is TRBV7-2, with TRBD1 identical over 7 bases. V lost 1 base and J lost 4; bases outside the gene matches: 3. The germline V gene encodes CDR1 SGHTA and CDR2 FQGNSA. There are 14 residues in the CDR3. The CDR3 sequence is CASSLVEGAYGYTF. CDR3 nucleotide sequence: TGTGCCAGCAGCTTAGTTGAGGGGGCCTATGGCTACACCTTC.